One TCR beta chain is described in this entry. These data come from a study of blood T cell repertoires in COVID-19. In the study overall: The United States, Italy and Spain were the sources of the acute and convalescent COVID-19 samples.

Produced via immunoSEQ multiplex PCR; TCRdb's table is partial and in-frame only. The sample consists of just under 80,000 clones, 88% of them appearing once. V was clipped by 2 bases and J by 1 base, with 12 bases between them. CDR1 MDHEN and CDR2 SYDVKM come from the germline V gene. The CDR3 extends over 16 amino acids. The rearrangement joins TRBV28 to TRBJ1-5; D perhaps matches TRBD1 (6 bases). Source material: peripheral blood. This receptor was taken from a human donor in a cohort sampled during active COVID-19. The CDR3 DNA follows: TGTGCCAGCAGTTTAGGGACAAAGGGGAGCAATCAGCCCCAGCATTTT. Encoded protein: CASSLGTKGSNQPQHF.